This paragraph reports one T cell receptor beta chain. Its antigen remains undetermined. Base qualities were left out, and no much larger clone turns up one base away. Including the terminal cysteine and phenylalanine, the CDR3 comprises 15 residues. Only the CDR3 DNA stays, 45 bases, in frame from base 1. V gives up 4 bases and J gives up 0 bases, and the segment between their germline ends measures 10 bases. In the germline V gene, CDR1 corresponds to MNHEY and CDR2 to SVGEGT. Libraries were made using PCR. TCRdb records Illumina HiSeq 2500 as the sequencer. To normalize quantification of the TCRbeta repertoire, the TCR libraries were built with molecular barcoding that relied on unique molecular identifiers. The public reads were reanalyzed by TCRdb: fastp trimming at Q25, MiXCR alignment, in-frame beta chains only. A single entry per CDR3 protein holds the most common genes and DNA from its merged rows. In all, the sample holds hundreds of thousands of distinct CDR3 sequences, and 9.5% to 15% of those were seen once. Of the sample, more than 5.5% falls within the top ten clones.

The data stem from a study of T-cell reconstitution after alpha-beta-depleted transplantation in children listed by TCRdb under 2016. At the level of the whole study: Using TCR repertoire profiling, the study followed T-cell immune reconstitution in a quantitative way in children after TCRalphabeta/CD19-depleted allogeneic hematopoietic cell transplantation.

The V gene is TRBV6-2 or TRBV6-3 and the J gene is TRBJ2-1, with the D segment identity uncertain. The starting material was PBMCs from the stem cell graft donor, obtained from the stem cell graft. This sequence originates from a human donor who donated a stem cell graft to a child with combined immunodeficiency. CDR3 region: CASSLTLSSYNEQFF. The bases are TGTGCCAGCAGTTTAACTCTGAGCTCCTACAATGAGCAGTTCTTC.